This T cell receptor beta chain is from a study of control samples from healthy donors and cancer patients. Repertoires were generated with immunoSEQ multiplex PCR, while TCRdb's copy carries only in-frame clones and drops some. Of about 120,000 clones listed, around nine tenths are singletons. Germline assignment: CDR1 SGHRS and CDR2 YFSETQ. V shed 4 bases and J 4 bases; nucleotides not matched to a gene: 8. The CDR3 extends over 15 amino acids. What was sequenced was blood. This TCR was recovered from a man aged 35 to 55 in good health. This chain joins TRBV5-1 and TRBJ2-1, with 7 bases lining up with TRBD1. CDR3 DNA: TGCGCCAGCAGCGTAGACGGGACAGCTTACAATGAGCAGTTCTTC. Translation: CASSVDGTAYNEQFF.